These 32 T cell receptor beta chains originate from one sample sequenced in a study of shared clonotypes between healthy human individuals. Profiled with immunoSEQ multiplex PCR; TCRdb holds only in-frame clones, not every one. The table records more than 150,000 clones, 65% to 70% of them present only once. Sequenced input: memory CD4+ T cells sorted from blood. Subset indicated: CD45RA-negative fraction. Source of these receptors: a man aged 25-45 years in good health.

The V call is TRBV7-8, the J call TRBJ1-3; maybe TRBD1 (6 bases). The CDR3 runs to 14 residues. Trimming stripped 8 bases from V and 0 bases from J, with 11 bases between. Germline CDR1 SGHVS, CDR2 FQNEAQ. In nucleotides, the CDR3 is TGTGCCAGCGAAGGGGGGAGCTCTGGAAACACCATATATTTT. Translation: CASEGGSSGNTIYF.

The CDR3, as DNA: TGTGCCAGCAGCTTAGGCACTCCGAGCACAGATACGCAGTATTTT. This sequence encodes CASSLGTPSTDTQYF. The chain couples TRBV7-2 to TRBJ2-3; D gene unclear. V was clipped by 1 base and J by 0 bases, with 8 bases between them. Germline CDR1 and CDR2: SGHTA and FQGNSA. This CDR3 contains 15 residues.

The J gene is TRBJ2-1, the V gene TRBV25-1; D gene uncertain. The CDR3 loop spans 12 amino acids. V lost 3 bases and J lost 10, with 10 bases in between. Germline loops: CDR1 MGHDK, CDR2 SYGVNS. The CDR3 sequence is CASSDQAGEQFF. DNA of the CDR3: TGTGCCAGCAGTGACCAGGCTGGGGAGCAGTTCTTC.

The rearrangement joins TRBV10-2 to TRBJ2-2; D is unresolved. V lost 4 bases, J lost 6 bases, and 12 bases lay in between. Germline assignment: CDR1 WSHSY and CDR2 SAAADI. The CDR3 runs to 14 residues. CDR3 in DNA: TGCGCCAGCAGTGGATTTAGGGCCGCCGGGGAGCTGTTTTTT. It yields the protein CASSGFRAAGELFF.

In DNA, the CDR3 is TGTGCCAGCTCACCTCGTTCGTCCCAGGGGGGCGAGCAGTACTTC. Translated, it gives CASSPRSSQGGEQYF. The V call is TRBV18, the J call TRBJ2-7; tentatively, D is TRBD1 (7 bases). CDR1 KGHSH and CDR2 LQKENI come from the germline V gene. This CDR3 is built from 15 residues. Trimming took 3 bases from V and 6 from J, leaving 18 bases between them.

This clone was seen once. The V gene is TRBV2, the J gene TRBJ2-4; D gene unclear. Trimming left V 2 bases short and J 7 bases short, with 0 bases between. Germline CDR1 and CDR2: SNHLY and FYNNEI. The CDR3 sequence is 10 residues long. The CDR3 region is CASSENIQYF. CDR3 nucleotide sequence: TGTGCCAGCAGTGAAAACATTCAGTACTTC. The variable domain in full, completed from reference TRBV2 and TRBJ2-4, reads EPEVTQTPSHQVTQMGQEVILRCVPISNHLYFYWYRQILGQKVEFLVSFYNNEISEKSEIFDDQFSVERPDGSNFTLKIRSTKLEDSAMYFCASSENIQYFGAGTRLSVL.

The J gene is TRBJ1-5, the V gene TRBV10-2; D may be TRBD1 (6 bases). Between the trimmed V and J ends, which lost 8 bases and 5 bases, there was a span of 13 bases. The CDR3 is made up of 13 amino acids. The germline V gene has CDR1 WSHSY and CDR2 SAAADI. This CDR3 reads CASRLNRDQPQHF. The CDR3 DNA reads as TGCGCCAGCCGACTAAACAGGGATCAGCCCCAGCATTTT.

The chain employs TRBV5-6 and TRBJ1-2; D is ambiguous. The ends were cut back, 5 bases at V and 2 bases at J, with 16 bases in the middle. CDR3 length: 15 amino acids. The germline V gene has CDR1 SGHDT and CDR2 YYEEEE. CDR3 coding DNA: TGTGCCAGCAGTTTCCCAATGTTTGAGAACTATGGCTACACCTTC. Translating gives CASSFPMFENYGYTF.

The rearrangement joins TRBV27 to TRBJ2-7, with D unclear. The V and J ends lost 2 bases and 1 base respectively, with 12 bases between them. CDR3 length: 15 residues. Germline V gives CDR1 MNHEY, CDR2 SMNVEV (reference sequence). The CDR3 spells CASSLLPTTSYEQYF. DNA of the CDR3: TGTGCCAGCAGTTTACTCCCCACGACGTCCTACGAGCAGTACTTC.

This clone was observed a handful of times. V usage is TRBV28 and J usage is TRBJ1-2; D is undetermined. Germline V gene lookup returns CDR1 MDHEN and CDR2 SYDVKM. V lost 9 bases and J 2 bases, leaving 16 bases between the germline ends. This CDR3 spans 14 amino acids. CDR3 loop: CASRWARENYGYTF. The CDR3, as DNA: TGTGCCAGTCGATGGGCCCGAGAGAACTATGGCTACACCTTC.

This clone showed up many times. The chain's CDR3 is CASSNTYEQYF. The CDR3 DNA is TGTGCCAGCAGTAACACCTACGAGCAGTACTTC. The chain combines TRBV6-5 with TRBJ2-7, with D hard to call. The germline gives CDR1 MNHEY, CDR2 SVGAGI. CDR3 size: 11 residues. The V gene lost 5 bases and the J gene lost 2 bases, with 4 bases spanning the gap.

This clone came up a few times. The chain combines TRBV7-2 with TRBJ1-2; D uncertain. The germline V and J ends were trimmed by 4 bases and 5 bases, with 14 bases remaining between them. The CDR3 is 14 amino acids. Germline V gene lookup returns CDR1 SGHTA and CDR2 FQGNSA. In DNA form, the CDR3 reads TGTGCCAGCAGCTCCGCATCCGGACCTTATGGCTACACCTTC. This sequence encodes CASSSASGPYGYTF.

The V gene is TRBV2, the J gene TRBJ1-4, with a weak D call TRBD1 (5 bases). V gave up 1 base and J gave up 8 bases, with 11 bases separating them. This CDR3 is built from 14 residues. Per the germline V gene, CDR1 is SNHLY and CDR2 is FYNNEI. CDR3 region: CASSEVQGGEKLFF. The CDR3 DNA is TGTGCCAGCAGTGAAGTGCAGGGCGGGGAAAAACTGTTTTTT.

This clone has only one observation. The rearrangement uses TRBV5-6 and TRBJ2-5, with D hard to call. The germline V gene encodes CDR1 SGHDT and CDR2 YYEEEE. Trimming took 0 bases from V and 1 from J, leaving 10 bases between them. This CDR3 is built from 15 residues. This chain's CDR3 is CASSLGPASQETQYF. CDR3 DNA: TGTGCCAGCAGCTTGGGGCCGGCGAGCCAAGAGACCCAGTACTTC.

The chain combines TRBV7-2 with TRBJ2-7; D not resolved. V was trimmed by 7 bases and J by 5 bases, leaving 15 bases between them. The V gene's germline CDR1 is SGHTA and CDR2 FQGNSA. The CDR3 has 13 residues. CDR3 nucleotides: TGTGCCAGCACCTTTTATGGTCTGGACGAGCAGTACTTC. It specifies CASTFYGLDEQYF.

The rearrangement links TRBV11-2 to TRBJ2-3, with D maybe TRBD2 (6 bases). The germline CDR1 and CDR2 sequences are SGHAT and FQNNGV. This CDR3 has 14 residues. Between the trimmed V and J ends, which lost 4 bases and 11 bases, there was a span of 19 bases. CDR3 DNA: TGTGCCAGCAGCTCTTTTGCGGGGACCTTTAGGCAGTATTTT. Protein: CASSSFAGTFRQYF.

This clone was detected a few times. V is TRBV18 and J is TRBJ2-4; 9 nucleotides match TRBD2. The CDR3 sequence is 19 residues long. V trimming: 3 bases; J trimming: 0 bases; junction bases outside the gene matches: 12. Germline lookup yields CDR1 KGHSH and CDR2 LQKENI. CDR3 sequence: CASSPLKVAGALAKNIQYF. The CDR3 DNA sequence: TGTGCCAGCTCACCCCTAAAGGTAGCGGGAGCCCTAGCCAAAAACATTCAGTACTTC.

This sequence joins TRBV7-6 and TRBJ2-3; D perhaps matches TRBD1 (7 bases). The V gene's germline CDR1 is SGHVS and CDR2 FNYEAQ. Trimming pared 5 bases from V and 10 bases from J, leaving 19 bases between. CDR3 size: 14 residues. The chain's CDR3 is CASSRREDREAQYF. CDR3 sequence (DNA): TGTGCCAGCAGCCGACGAGAAGACAGGGAGGCGCAGTATTTT.

The genes are TRBV21-1 and TRBJ1-2. TRBV21-1 is a documented pseudogene. The CDR3 totals 16 residues. CDR3 sequence (DNA): TGTGCCAGCAGCACGGGGGGCATTACCCCTCCCTATGGCTACACCTTC. Its protein product is CASSTGGITPPYGYTF.

The chain has TRBV30 and TRBJ1-3; no definite D call. This CDR3 is built from 12 residues. Trimming took off 0 bases at V and 9 bases at J, with 9 bases between the two ends. CDR1 is GTSNPN and CDR2 is SVGIG in the germline V gene (reference sequence). The CDR3 region has the DNA TGTGCCTGGAGTGTAAATAGCGGCACCATATATTTT. It codes for CAWSVNSGTIYF.

The gene calls are TRBV18 and TRBJ2-1, with a possible D match to TRBD2 (6 bases). The ends were cut back, 3 bases at V and 5 bases at J, with 11 bases in the middle. This CDR3 contains 14 residues. The V gene's germline CDR1 is KGHSH and CDR2 LQKENI. The CDR3 reads CASSPSGTDNEQFF. CDR3 DNA: TGTGCCAGCTCACCTTCTGGGACTGACAATGAGCAGTTCTTC.

This chain uses TRBV15 with TRBJ1-5; TRBD1 might be the D (5 bases). Deletions cut 1 base from V and 0 bases from J, with 19 bases between. The CDR3 consists of 19 residues. In germline, CDR1 is LNHNV, CDR2 YYDKDF (reference sequence). CDR3 loop: CATSRGTHFAGTSNQPQHF. The CDR3 nucleotides are TGTGCCACCAGCAGAGGTACCCATTTTGCAGGGACTAGCAATCAGCCCCAGCATTTT.

The rearrangement uses TRBV15 and TRBJ2-6; D remains unclear. Germline V lookup: CDR1 LNHNV, CDR2 YYDKDF (reference sequence). This CDR3 has 18 residues. Deletions cut 0 bases from V and 0 bases from J, with 12 bases between. CDR3 protein: CATSRDTASGSGANVLTF. The CDR3 region has the DNA TGTGCCACCAGCAGAGATACAGCGTCAGGCTCTGGGGCCAACGTCCTGACTTTC.

Of note for this clone: The sample contains more than one DNA sequence encoding this CDR3. The V and J genes are TRBV7-2 and TRBJ2-2; D unclear. The germline CDR1 and CDR2 sequences are SGHTA and FQGNSA. This CDR3 comprises 14 residues. With 1 base removed from V and 1 base from J, the gap between germline ends came to 4 bases. The CDR3 sequence is CASSLVGNTGELFF. CDR3 DNA sequence: TGTGCCAGCAGCTTAGTTGGGAACACCGGGGAGCTGTTTTTT.

Only a few counts were recorded for this clone. J is TRBJ1-1 and V is TRBV28; 9 nucleotides align to TRBD1. The CDR3 has 14 residues. The J segment lost 8 bases and the V segment lost 3 bases, leaving 7 bases of the junction unmatched. Germline CDR1 and CDR2: MDHEN and SYDVKM. The CDR3 protein is CASSFGTGYREAFF. The CDR3 region has the DNA TGTGCCAGCAGTTTCGGGACAGGGTACCGAGAAGCTTTCTTT.

This chain uses TRBV5-4 with TRBJ1-2, with TRBD1 matching over 8 bases. Germline CDR1 and CDR2: SGHNT and YYREEE (reference sequence). The trim removed 7 bases at V and 6 bases at J, leaving 2 bases unmatched. This CDR3 is 11 amino acids long. CDR3 coding DNA: TGTGCCAGCGGACAGGGCGATGGCTACACCTTC. It translates to CASGQGDGYTF.

The CDR3 spells CASSAMNYGYTF. CDR3 DNA sequence: TGTGCCAGCAGCGCGATGAACTATGGCTACACCTTC. The V and J genes are TRBV5-5 and TRBJ1-2; no clear D. Between the trimmed V and J ends, which lost 4 bases and 2 bases, there was a span of 6 bases. The CDR3 extends over 12 amino acids. Germline lookup yields CDR1 SGHKS and CDR2 YYEKEE (reference sequence). The whole variable domain, filled in from reference TRBV5-5 and TRBJ1-2, reads DAGVTQSPTHLIKTRGQQVTLRCSPISGHKSVSWYQQVLGQGPQFIFQYYEKEERGRGNFPDRFSARQFPNYSSELNVNALLLGDSALYLCASSAMNYGYTFGSGTRLTVV.

The chain employs TRBV25-1 and TRBJ1-1; D gene uncertain. CDR1 and CDR2 from the germline V gene are MGHDK and SYGVNS. V lost 5 bases to trimming and J lost 0 bases, with 10 bases between them. This CDR3 spans 14 amino acids. The DNA of the CDR3 is TGTGCCAGCAGTCGCAGATACATGAACACTGAAGCTTTCTTT. Protein product: CASSRRYMNTEAFF.

This chain connects TRBV6-6 to TRBJ2-5; D might be TRBD1 (6 bases). Trimming stripped 2 bases from V and 10 bases from J, with 20 bases between. Germline V CDR1 and CDR2: MNHNY, SVGAGI (reference sequence). This CDR3 is built from 15 residues. CDR3 sequence (DNA): TGTGCCAGCAGTTACCAGGGGCCTCGGGATTTGGTCCAGTACTTC. It codes for CASSYQGPRDLVQYF.

As DNA, the CDR3 is TGCGCCAGCAGTGAGTCTCCAGTCTACACCTTC. Its translation is CASSESPVYTF. The chain joins TRBV10-1 to TRBJ1-2; D is ambiguous. The germline CDR1 and CDR2 sequences are WNHNN and SYGVQD (reference sequence). This CDR3 comprises 11 residues. Between the trimmed V and J ends, which lost 0 bases and 10 bases, there was a span of 6 bases.

The chain links TRBV11-1 to TRBJ1-1; D is uncertain. Germline-derived CDR1 and CDR2 are SGHAT and FQDESV (reference sequence). V was trimmed by 1 base and J by 5 bases, leaving 11 bases between them. The CDR3 has 14 residues. The CDR3 region has the DNA TGTGCCAGCAGCTTAGATGGGAGGTGGACTGAAGCTTTCTTT. This gives the protein CASSLDGRWTEAFF.

For the CDR3, the DNA is TGTGCCAGCAGCGTAGCCGGGGGGGGAGGACCCGACAATGAGCAGTTCTTC. Amino acid sequence: CASSVAGGGGPDNEQFF. The rearrangement uses TRBV9 and TRBJ2-1, with 8 nucleotides matching TRBD2. The CDR3 is 17 residues long. Germline V lookup: CDR1 SGDLS, CDR2 YYNGEE. V was clipped by 0 bases and J by 5 bases; unmatched bases: 10.